The 3 T cell receptor beta chains given below trace back to one sample, sequenced in a study of CD8 T cells in Susac syndrome. It was with random hexamers that about 0.45 to 1 ug RNA was reverse transcribed. TCRdb called the immunoSEQ multiplex PCR reads again in MiXCR, with one record for every CDR3 protein. The table has approximately 280,000 distinct CDR3 sequences, 85% seen once. The sequenced material came from CD8+ T cells from PBMCs. Every receptor here comes from a human donor with multiple sclerosis.

This chain uses TRBV14 with TRBJ2-1; 7 nucleotides match TRBD2. Germline lookup yields CDR1 SGHDN and CDR2 FVKESK. The CDR3 is 12 residues long. After removal of 4 bases from V and 9 bases from J, the junction contained 3 bases not matched to a gene. Here the CDR3 DNA reads TGTGCCAGCAGCCGAAGACTAGCTGAGCAGTTCTTC. Its translation is CASSRRLAEQFF.

The chain recombines TRBV20-1 with TRBJ2-1, with TRBD2 matching over 7 bases. This CDR3 region has 12 residues. V lost 5 bases to trimming and J lost 9 bases; unmatched junction nucleotides: 7. Germline CDR1 DFQATT, CDR2 SNEGSKA (reference sequence). DNA for the CDR3: TGCAGTGCTTCCTGGACTAGTGTTGAGCAGTTCTTC. It specifies CSASWTSVEQFF.

CDR3 sequence (DNA): TGTGCCAGCAGTTACGGGACGGGGAAAAATGAGCAGTTCTTC. Encoded protein: CASSYGTGKNEQFF. This sequence joins TRBV2 and TRBJ2-1; D is possibly TRBD1 or TRBD2 (5 bases each). Germline CDR1 is SNHLY and CDR2 is FYNNEI. CDR3 size: 14 residues. Trimming pared 5 bases from V and 7 bases from J, leaving 15 bases between.